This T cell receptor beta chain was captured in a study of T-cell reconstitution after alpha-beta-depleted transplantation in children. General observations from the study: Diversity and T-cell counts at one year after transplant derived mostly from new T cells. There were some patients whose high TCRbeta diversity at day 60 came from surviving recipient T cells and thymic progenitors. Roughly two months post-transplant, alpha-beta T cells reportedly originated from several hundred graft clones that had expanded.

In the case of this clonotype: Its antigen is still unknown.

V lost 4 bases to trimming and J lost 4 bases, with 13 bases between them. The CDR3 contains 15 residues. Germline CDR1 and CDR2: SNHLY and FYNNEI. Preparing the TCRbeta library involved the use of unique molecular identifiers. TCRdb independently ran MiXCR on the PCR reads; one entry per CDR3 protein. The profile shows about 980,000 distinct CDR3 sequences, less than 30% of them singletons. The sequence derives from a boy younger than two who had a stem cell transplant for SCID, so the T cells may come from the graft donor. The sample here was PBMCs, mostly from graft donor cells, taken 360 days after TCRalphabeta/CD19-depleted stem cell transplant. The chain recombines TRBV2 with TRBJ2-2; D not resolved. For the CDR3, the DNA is TGTGCCAGCAGTGTTAGGGTCGGCGGCACCGGGGAGCTGTTTTTT. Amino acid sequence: CASSVRVGGTGELFF.